The 17 T cell receptor beta chains given below trace back to one sample, sequenced in a study of T cells in Graves' hyperthyroidism and ophthalmopathy. TCR beta CDR3 regions were amplified from RNA transcripts. The HTBI primer set was used in a first-round RT-PCR of the TCR CDR3. TCRdb ran MiXCR on the multiplex PCR reads and lists one entry per CDR3 protein. The sample shows about 500,000 distinct CDR3 sequences, roughly 16% of them seen only once. Sequences were obtained from blood. Source of these receptors: a woman aged 25 to 39 with Graves' ophthalmopathy.

The chain is built from TRBV24-1 and TRBJ2-2, with 7 bases identical to TRBD2. Germline loops: CDR1 KGHDR, CDR2 SFDVKD. Losses at the gene ends were 7 bases for V and 1 base for J; bases not matched to a gene: 5. The CDR3 loop spans 15 amino acids. In DNA form, the CDR3 reads TGTGCCACCAGAACCCAGCGGGAGAACACCGGGGAGCTGTTTTTT. It codes for CATRTQRENTGELFF.

This clonotype was seen repeatedly, ten times or more. V and J are TRBV15 and TRBJ2-7, with 10 bases aligning to TRBD2. There are 15 residues in the CDR3. Germline trimming cut 0 bases from V and 5 bases from J; bases unmatched to any gene: 4. CDR1 is LNHNV, CDR2 YYDKDF, per germline (reference sequence). The CDR3, as DNA: TGTGCCACCAGCAGAGATCGGGGACTAGCGCACGAGCAGTACTTC. This gives the protein CATSRDRGLAHEQYF.

This clonotype has ten or more counts. The chain carries TRBV7-9 and TRBJ2-3; 8 nucleotides align to TRBD2. The CDR3 extends over 18 amino acids. Germline loops: CDR1 SEHNR, CDR2 FQNEAQ (reference sequence). V shed 3 bases and J 2 bases; nucleotides not matched to a gene: 13. CDR3 sequence (DNA): TGTGCCAGCAGCTTCCCTACCACCCTAGCGGGTTACACAGATACGCAGTATTTT. This encodes CASSFPTTLAGYTDTQYF.

This clonotype was observed a handful of times. A much larger clone is a single base away; this may be a read error. J is TRBJ2-7 and V is TRBV28; unclear D gene. From germline, CDR1 is MDHEN and CDR2 SYDVKM. Trimming took 7 bases from V and 2 from J, leaving 3 bases between them. This CDR3 contains 10 residues. For the CDR3, the DNA is TGTGCCAGCACTACCTACGAGCAGTACTTC. Amino acid sequence: CASTTYEQYF.

This chain uses TRBV6-1 with TRBJ2-7; 8 bases are a match to TRBD1. Germline V gene data show CDR1 as MNHNS and CDR2 as SASEGT. The CDR3 has 13 amino acids. The junction had 5 bases not matched to a gene; V was cut back by 6 bases and J by 4 bases. The CDR3 sequence: CASSSDREYEQYF. CDR3 coding DNA: TGTGCCAGCAGCTCGGACAGGGAATACGAGCAGTACTTC.

Ten or more counts support this clonotype. The chain links TRBV7-9 to TRBJ2-1, with TRBD2 identical over 14 bases. The trim removed 1 base at V and 7 bases at J, leaving 3 bases unmatched. The germline V gene has CDR1 SEHNR and CDR2 FQNEAQ (reference sequence). The CDR3 has 16 amino acids. CDR3 region: CASSLEGLAGDNEQFF. The DNA of the CDR3 is TGTGCCAGCAGCTTAGAGGGACTAGCGGGAGATAATGAGCAGTTCTTC.

In this sample, this clonotype turned up many times. This chain uses TRBV9 with TRBJ2-7; D is unresolved. The CDR3 runs 12 residues. The germline V and J ends were trimmed by 0 bases and 5 bases, with 6 bases remaining between them. Germline V lookup: CDR1 SGDLS, CDR2 YYNGEE. DNA for the CDR3: TGTGCCAGCAGCGTAGAAGGCCACGAGCAGTACTTC. Translating gives CASSVEGHEQYF.

In this sample, this clonotype turned up a few times. The V and J genes are TRBV7-9 and TRBJ2-3, with TRBD1 identical over 7 bases. This CDR3 has 16 amino acids. With V trimmed by 5 bases and J by 0 bases, 8 bases remained unmatched. Germline V gene lookup returns CDR1 SEHNR and CDR2 FQNEAQ (reference sequence). CDR3 amino acids: CASSPTLTGSTDTQYF. The CDR3 nucleotides are TGTGCCAGCAGCCCCACACTGACAGGGAGCACAGATACGCAGTATTTT. Drawing the rest from reference TRBV7-9 and TRBJ2-3, the complete variable domain is DTGVSQNPRHKITKRGQNVTFRCDPISEHNRLYWYRQTLGQGPEFLTYFQNEAQLEKSRLLSDRFSAERPKGSFSTLEIQRTEQGDSAMYLCASSPTLTGSTDTQYFGPGTRLTVL.

In its sample, this clonotype was seen a few times. This rearrangement joins TRBV20-1 to TRBJ2-3; unclear D gene. Germline-derived CDR1 and CDR2 are DFQATT and SNEGSKA (reference sequence). This CDR3 is 14 amino acids long. Trimming shortened V by 3 bases and J by 0 bases, and 10 bases separated the two germline ends. CDR3 sequence reads: CSARLGPSTDTQYF. The CDR3 bases are TGCAGTGCTAGGTTGGGCCCGAGCACAGATACGCAGTATTTT.

The V gene is TRBV10-1, the J gene TRBJ2-7; D is ambiguous. This CDR3 contains 12 residues. Looked up from germline, CDR1 is WNHNN and CDR2 is SYGVQD (reference sequence). Trimming stripped 7 bases from V and 5 bases from J, with 12 bases between. The CDR3 bases are TGCGCCAGCACGCAGGATCTCAACGAGCAGTACTTC. Protein product: CASTQDLNEQYF.

This chain joins TRBV28 and TRBJ1-1; TRBD1 is a possible D gene (6 bases). Deletions cut 2 bases from V and 4 bases from J, with 14 bases between. Germline assignment: CDR1 MDHEN and CDR2 SYDVKM. The length of the CDR3 is 15 residues. CDR3 sequence reads: CASSLIGGPPTEAFF. CDR3 nucleotide sequence: TGTGCCAGCAGTTTAATTGGGGGGCCCCCCACTGAAGCTTTCTTT.

The sample holds many counts of this clonotype. This chain joins TRBV2 and TRBJ2-5, with 9 positions matching TRBD2. The CDR3 has 14 residues. V dropped 6 bases and J dropped 5; count of bases not matched to a gene: 7. Germline V gene sequence: CDR1 SNHLY, CDR2 FYNNEI. The CDR3 nucleotides read TGTGCCAGCAGCGAGATAGCGGGGGACGAGACCCAGTACTTC. Translating gives CASSEIAGDETQYF.

This clonotype was picked up many times. The chain recombines TRBV28 with TRBJ1-1; 10 positions agree with TRBD1. The CDR3 sequence is 16 residues long. The germline V gene has CDR1 MDHEN and CDR2 SYDVKM. V trimming: 4 bases; J trimming: 3 bases; junction bases outside the gene matches: 8. The CDR3 region is CASSSATGGRDTEAFF. The CDR3 nucleotides are TGTGCCAGCAGTTCCGCGACAGGGGGCAGGGACACTGAAGCTTTCTTT.

A word on this clonotype: A much larger clone lies one base from this, so it may be a read error. This sequence joins TRBV28 and TRBJ2-1; D not certain. The closer fit of TRBJ2-7 to the DNA end suggests the J call may be wrong. From germline, CDR1 is MDHEN and CDR2 SYDVKM. This CDR3 has 13 residues. The CDR3 is CASSGWTYNEQYF. CDR3 nucleotide sequence: TGTGCCAGCAGTGGCTGGACCTACAATGAGCAGTACTTC.

This clonotype was found a few times. The chain links TRBV18 to TRBJ1-1; possibly TRBD1 for D (6 bases). The CDR3 totals 14 residues. From germline, CDR1 is KGHSH and CDR2 LQKENI. The V and J ends lost 3 bases and 6 bases respectively, with 14 bases between them. In nucleotides, the CDR3 is TGTGCCAGCTCACCCGGGCAGGGGTACGCTGAAGCTTTCTTT. Its translation is CASSPGQGYAEAFF.

In this sample, this clonotype turned up a few times. V gene TRBV20-1 combines with J gene TRBJ2-1; TRBD2 might be the D (5 bases). Trimming took 6 bases from V and 7 from J, leaving 16 bases between them. The germline V gene has CDR1 DFQATT and CDR2 SNEGSKA (reference sequence). The CDR3 consists of 13 residues. Here the CDR3 DNA reads TGCAGTGCCAGCGGACTCAGCAGGAATGAGCAGTTCTTC. It is translated as CSASGLSRNEQFF.

This clonotype has a count of ten or more. J is TRBJ2-1 and V is TRBV7-9; 14 bases fit TRBD2. This CDR3 comprises 13 residues. V lost 8 bases, J lost 9 bases, and 3 bases stayed unmatched. Germline values: CDR1 SEHNR, CDR2 FQNEAQ (reference sequence). The CDR3 reads CASRTSGRREQFF. The CDR3 bases are TGTGCCAGCCGGACTAGCGGGAGGCGTGAGCAGTTCTTC.